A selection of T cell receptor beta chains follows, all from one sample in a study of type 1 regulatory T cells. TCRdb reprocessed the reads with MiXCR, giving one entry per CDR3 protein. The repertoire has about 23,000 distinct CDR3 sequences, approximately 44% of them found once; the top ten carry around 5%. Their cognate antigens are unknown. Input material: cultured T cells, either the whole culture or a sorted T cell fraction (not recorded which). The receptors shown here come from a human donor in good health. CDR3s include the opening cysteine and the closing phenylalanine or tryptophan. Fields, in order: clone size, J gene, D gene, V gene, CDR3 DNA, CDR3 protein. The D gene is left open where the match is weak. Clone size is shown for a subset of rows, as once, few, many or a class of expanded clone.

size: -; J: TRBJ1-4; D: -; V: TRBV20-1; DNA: TGCAGTGCTAGAGATAGTACGAGGGAAAAACTGTTTTTT; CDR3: CSARDSTREKLFF
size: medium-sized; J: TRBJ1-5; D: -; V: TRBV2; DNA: TGTGCCAGCAAAAGGGATAGCAATCAGCCCCAGCATTTT; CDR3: CASKRDSNQPQHF
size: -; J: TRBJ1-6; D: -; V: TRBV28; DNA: TGTGCCAACCGGGGGGGGCTTAATTCACCCCTCCACTTT; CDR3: CANRGGLNSPLHF
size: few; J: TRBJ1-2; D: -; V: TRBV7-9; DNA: TGTGCCAGCAGCTTAGGAGCCACAGGGAGCTATGGCTACACCTTC; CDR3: CASSLGATGSYGYTF
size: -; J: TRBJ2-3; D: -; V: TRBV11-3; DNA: TGTGCCAGCAGCCATGGACAGTTGGGCACAGATACGCAGTATTTT; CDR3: CASSHGQLGTDTQYF
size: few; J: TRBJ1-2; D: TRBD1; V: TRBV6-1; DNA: TGTGCCAGCACGCGACAGGGAGGGAACTATGGCTACACCTTC; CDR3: CASTRQGGNYGYTF
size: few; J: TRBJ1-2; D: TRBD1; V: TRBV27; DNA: TGTGCCAGCAGTCTGTACTACAGGGGGGGGTCTGACTATGGCTACACCTTC; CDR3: CASSLYYRGGSDYGYTF
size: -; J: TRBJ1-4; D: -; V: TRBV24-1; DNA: TGTGCCACCAGTGAGGGCCCTCAAGAAAAACTGTTTTTT; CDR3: CATSEGPQEKLFF
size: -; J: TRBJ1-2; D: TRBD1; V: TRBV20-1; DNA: TGCAGTGCTAAGGGGACAGGGACGAAGGATGGCTACACCTTC; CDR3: CSAKGTGTKDGYTF
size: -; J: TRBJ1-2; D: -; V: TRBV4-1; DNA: TGCGCTAGCAGCCAAGATGCCGGCCAATTTCGCTACACCTTC; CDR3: CASSQDAGQFRYTF
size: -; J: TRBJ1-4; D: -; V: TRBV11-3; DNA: TGTGCCAGCAGCCGCGTGGGGACGGGATATGAAAAACTGTTTTTT; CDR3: CASSRVGTGYEKLFF
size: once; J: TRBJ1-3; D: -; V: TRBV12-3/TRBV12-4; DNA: TGTGCCAGCAGTTTGCGGCAGATCTCTGGAAACACCATATATTTT; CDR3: CASSLRQISGNTIYF
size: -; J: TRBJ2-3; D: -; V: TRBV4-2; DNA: TGTGCCAGCAGCCATCTGGGGGACCACTCCCGGGGTACGCAGTATTTT; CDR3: CASSHLGDHSRGTQYF
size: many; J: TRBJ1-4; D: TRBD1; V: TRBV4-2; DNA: TGTGCCAGCAGCCAGTACGACAGGGGAAGCAGTGAAAAACTGTTTTTT; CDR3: CASSQYDRGSSEKLFF
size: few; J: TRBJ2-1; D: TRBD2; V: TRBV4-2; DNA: TGTGCCAGCAGCCAGCGGGGACTAGCGGGGGTGGGGGTTAATGAGCAGTTCTTC; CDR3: CASSQRGLAGVGVNEQFF
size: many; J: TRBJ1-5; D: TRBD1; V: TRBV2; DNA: TGTGCCAGCAGTGAAGCTGGGGGACAGGCGATCAATCAGCCCCAGCATTTT; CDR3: CASSEAGGQAINQPQHF
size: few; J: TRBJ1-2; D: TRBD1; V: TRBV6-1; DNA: TGTGCCAGCAGCACGACAGGGTCCTATGGCTACACCTTC; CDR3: CASSTTGSYGYTF
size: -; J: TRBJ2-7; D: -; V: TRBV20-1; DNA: TGCAGTGCTTCGGTAGGGGGGTCTTTCGTGGCCGAGCAGTACTTC; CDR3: CSASVGGSFVAEQYF
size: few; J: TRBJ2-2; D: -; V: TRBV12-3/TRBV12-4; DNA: TGTGCCAGCAGTTTGGGGCAGAAATCGAACACCGGGGAGCTGTTTTTT; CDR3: CASSLGQKSNTGELFF
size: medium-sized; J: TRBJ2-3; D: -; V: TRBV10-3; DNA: TGTGCCATCACCCGTTCGAGGGAGGGCACAGATACGCAGTATTTT; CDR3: CAITRSREGTDTQYF
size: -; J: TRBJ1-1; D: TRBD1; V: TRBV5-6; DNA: TGTGCCAGCAGCGGGCCGACAGGGCTGAACACTGAAGCTTTCTTT; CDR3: CASSGPTGLNTEAFF
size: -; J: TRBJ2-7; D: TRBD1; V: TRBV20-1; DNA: TGCAGTGCTATCAGTAGACAGGGGAGATACGAGCAGTACTTC; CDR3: CSAISRQGRYEQYF
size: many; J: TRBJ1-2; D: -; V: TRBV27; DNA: TGTGCCAGCAGTTTGAGGGGCAGAGATAACTATGGCTACACCTTC; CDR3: CASSLRGRDNYGYTF
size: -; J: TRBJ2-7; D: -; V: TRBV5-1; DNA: TGCGCCAGCAGCCCAATACCGGGAACCTACGAGCAGTACTTC; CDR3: CASSPIPGTYEQYF
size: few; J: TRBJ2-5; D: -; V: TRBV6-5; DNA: TGTGCCAGCAGCCCCCCCGGGCAAGAGACCCAGTACTTC; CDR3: CASSPPGQETQYF
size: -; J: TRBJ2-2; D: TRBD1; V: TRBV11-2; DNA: TGTGCCAGCAGCGCGGGACAGGGGGCGGCCGGGGGGCTGTTTTTT; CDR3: CASSAGQGAAGGLFF
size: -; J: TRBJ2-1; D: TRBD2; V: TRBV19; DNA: TGTGCCAGTAGTATTGGGACTAGCGGGGGGAGCCGCATTGAGCAGTTCTTC; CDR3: CASSIGTSGGSRIEQFF
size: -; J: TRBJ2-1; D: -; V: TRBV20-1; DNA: TGCAGTGCTGAAGGGGGGGTAGCTGAGCAGTTCTTC; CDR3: CSAEGGVAEQFF
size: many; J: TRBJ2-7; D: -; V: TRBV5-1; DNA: TGCGCCAGCAGCTTGGCGGGGGCGAATTCCTACTACGAGCAGTACTTC; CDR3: CASSLAGANSYYEQYF
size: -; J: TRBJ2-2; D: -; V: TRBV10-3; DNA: TGTGCCATCAGGGACCTCATCGACTCCCCCGGGGAGCTGTTTTTT; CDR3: CAIRDLIDSPGELFF
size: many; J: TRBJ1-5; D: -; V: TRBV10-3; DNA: TGTGCCATCAGTGAGTCCAAAGGTGGCAATCAGCCCCAGCATTTT; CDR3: CAISESKGGNQPQHF
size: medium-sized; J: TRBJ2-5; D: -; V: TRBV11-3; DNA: TGTGCCAGCAGCTTAGAGTCTCTGGCGGGTTCGACTGGGACCCAGTACTTC; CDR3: CASSLESLAGSTGTQYF
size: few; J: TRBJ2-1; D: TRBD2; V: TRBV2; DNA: TGTGCCAGCAGTGAAGTCGGGGGGTGGGGTGAGCAGTTCTTC; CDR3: CASSEVGGWGEQFF
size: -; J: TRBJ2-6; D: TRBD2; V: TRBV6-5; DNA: TGTGCCAGCAGTCGGCGACTAGCGGGGGGGCTTGGGGCCAACGTCCTGACTTTC; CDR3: CASSRRLAGGLGANVLTF
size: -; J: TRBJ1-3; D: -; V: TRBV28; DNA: TGTGCCAGCAGTTTAGGAGTTCAGGGTGGTACTGGAAACACCATATATTTT; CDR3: CASSLGVQGGTGNTIYF
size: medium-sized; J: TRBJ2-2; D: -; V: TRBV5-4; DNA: TGTGCCAGCAGCTTGTACTCCCAACTGAACACCGGGGAGCTGTTTTTT; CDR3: CASSLYSQLNTGELFF
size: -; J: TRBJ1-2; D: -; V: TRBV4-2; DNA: TGTGCCAGCAGCCAAGATCTAACTAGGGACAACACCTTC; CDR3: CASSQDLTRDNTF
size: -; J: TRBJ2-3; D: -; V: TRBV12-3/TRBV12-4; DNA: TGTGCCAGCGGAAGGGAGTTCACAGATACGCAGTATTTT; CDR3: CASGREFTDTQYF
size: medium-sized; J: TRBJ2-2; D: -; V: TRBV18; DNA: TGTGCCAGCTCACAACAGGGAACCGGGGAGCTGTTTTTT; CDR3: CASSQQGTGELFF
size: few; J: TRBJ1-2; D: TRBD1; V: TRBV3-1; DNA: TGTGCCAGCAGTCGTAACGGACAGGGCGTCTATGGCTACACCTTC; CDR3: CASSRNGQGVYGYTF
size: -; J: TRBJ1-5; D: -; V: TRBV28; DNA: TGTGCCAGCACCCCGGTCCCCAGGATCGATCAGCCCCAGCATTTT; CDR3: CASTPVPRIDQPQHF
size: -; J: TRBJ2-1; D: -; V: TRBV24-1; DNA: TGTGCCACCAGTGATTTGCCCCCACGAGACAATGAGCAGTTCTTC; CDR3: CATSDLPPRDNEQFF
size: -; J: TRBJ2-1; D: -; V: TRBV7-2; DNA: TGTGCCAGCAGCTTAACAGGGCTCGGGGTCAGTGAGCAGTTCTTC; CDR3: CASSLTGLGVSEQFF
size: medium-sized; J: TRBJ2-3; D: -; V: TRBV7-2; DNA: TGTGCCAGCAGCTTGCGCGGGGGCCTCACAGATACGCAGTATTTT; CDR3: CASSLRGGLTDTQYF
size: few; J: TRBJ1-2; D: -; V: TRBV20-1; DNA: TGCAGTGCTAGAGATCCGGGGGCTAACTATGGCTACACCTTC; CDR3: CSARDPGANYGYTF
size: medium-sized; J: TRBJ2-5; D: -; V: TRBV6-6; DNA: TGTGCCAGCAGGATCAGGGAGCTCCAAGAGACCCAGTACTTC; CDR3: CASRIRELQETQYF
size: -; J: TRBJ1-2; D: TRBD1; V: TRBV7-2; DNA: TGTGCCAGCAGTTGGCAGGGGGTACGAGGCTACACCTTC; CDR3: CASSWQGVRGYTF
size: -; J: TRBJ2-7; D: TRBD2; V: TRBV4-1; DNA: TGCGCCAGCACCCTCGGGCCGGGGGGGCCAGGCGAGCAGTACTTC; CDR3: CASTLGPGGPGEQYF
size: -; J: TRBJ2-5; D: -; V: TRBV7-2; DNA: TGTGCCAGCAGCTTTGGTCGAGAGACCCAGTACTTC; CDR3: CASSFGRETQYF